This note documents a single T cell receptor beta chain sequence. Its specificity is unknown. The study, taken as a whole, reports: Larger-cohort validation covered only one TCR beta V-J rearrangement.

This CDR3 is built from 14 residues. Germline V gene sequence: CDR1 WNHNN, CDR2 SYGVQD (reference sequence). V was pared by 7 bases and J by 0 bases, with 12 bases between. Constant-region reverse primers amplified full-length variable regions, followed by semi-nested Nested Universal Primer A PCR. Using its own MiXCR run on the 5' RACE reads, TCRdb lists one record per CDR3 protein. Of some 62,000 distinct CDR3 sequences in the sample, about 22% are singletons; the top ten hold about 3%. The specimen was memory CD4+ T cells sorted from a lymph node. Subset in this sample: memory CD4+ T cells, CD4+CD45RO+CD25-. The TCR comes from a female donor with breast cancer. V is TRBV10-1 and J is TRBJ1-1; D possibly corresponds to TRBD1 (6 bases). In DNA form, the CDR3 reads TGCGCCAGCAACCCAGGGGACGTGAACACTGAAGCTTTCTTT. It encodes CASNPGDVNTEAFF.